One T cell receptor beta chain is described in this entry. Its target is unknown. The data were produced by immunoSEQ multiplex PCR, yet TCRdb's version contains in-frame clones alone and is incomplete. The table records about 1.5 million clones, about 98% of them present only once. All the donors were Caucasian adults who lived in Nashville, Tennessee. These data come from a study of shared clonotypes between healthy human individuals. Study observations and caveats: Larger richness was generally estimated for naive than memory subsets. Sorted-subset sequencing was shown by rarefaction to be incomplete despite large depth.

Trimming took 6 bases from V and 3 from J, leaving 2 bases between them. This CDR3 contains 11 residues. In germline, CDR1 is SGHVS, CDR2 FQNEAQ. The V call is TRBV7-8, the J call TRBJ2-2; D call uncertain. Sequences were obtained from naive CD4+ T cells sorted from blood. The subset: CD45RA+ positively selected. The receptor comes from a young man in good health. The CDR3 here is CASSHTGELFF. The CDR3 coding sequence is TGTGCCAGCAGTCACACCGGGGAGCTGTTTTTT.